The rows below give T cell receptor beta chains drawn from one sample of a study of blood T cell repertoires in COVID-19. Assay used: immunoSEQ multiplex PCR; TCRdb lists only in-frame clones, some missing. Here the sample spans approximately 290,000 clones, around 89% being singletons. Sequencing input: peripheral blood. The receptors derive from a man younger than 40 with acute or convalescent COVID-19. The CDR3 runs from the conserved cysteine through the conserved F or W. The D gene is left open where the match is weak. Size values are once, few and many counts, or a class for expanded clones, and some rows have none.

V gene	clone size	D gene	J gene	CDR3 protein	CDR3 DNA
TRBV19	few	-	TRBJ2-1	CASSRPEAYNEQFF	TGTGCCAGTAGTCGGCCTGAGGCCTACAATGAGCAGTTCTTC
TRBV5-6	-	-	TRBJ2-5	CASSPRGQSQETQYF	TGTGCCAGCAGCCCCAGAGGGCAGTCACAAGAGACCCAGTACTTC
TRBV5-4	-	TRBD1	TRBJ1-1	CASSSSLDRADTEAFF	TGTGCCAGCAGCTCTTCCCTGGACAGGGCGGACACTGAAGCTTTCTTT
TRBV19	once	TRBD2	TRBJ2-5	CASSWASGETQYF	TGTGCCAGTTCTTGGGCTAGCGGGGAGACCCAGTACTTC
TRBV27	once	-	TRBJ1-1	CASSFHKSRSGNTEAFF	TGTGCCAGCAGTTTTCATAAATCGAGGTCGGGAAACACTGAAGCTTTCTTT
TRBV30	-	-	TRBJ2-1	CAWSPVFNEQFF	TGTGCCTGGAGCCCAGTCTTCAATGAGCAGTTCTTC
TRBV3-1/TRBV3-2	-	TRBD1	TRBJ2-7	CASSQRGQIGSEQYF	TGTGCCAGCAGCCAAAGGGGACAGATTGGAAGCGAGCAGTACTTC
TRBV5-1	-	-	TRBJ2-1	CASSSGEGLGGQFF	TGCGCCAGCAGCTCGGGAGAAGGTTTAGGCGGGCAGTTCTTC
TRBV7-6	-	TRBD2	TRBJ2-1	CASSPIAGGHGEQFF	TGTGCCAGCAGCCCTATAGCGGGAGGTCACGGTGAGCAGTTCTTC
TRBV13	-	-	TRBJ1-4	CASSLSGGTTNEKLFF	TGTGCCAGCAGCCTTTCCGGGGGAACAACTAATGAAAAACTGTTTTTT
TRBV5-1	-	-	TRBJ2-5	CASSLGLLGGETQYF	TGCGCCAGCAGCCTGGGACTTCTAGGGGGAGAGACCCAGTACTTC
TRBV5-1	-	TRBD2	TRBJ2-1	CASSRGTSGRIDNEQFF	TGCGCCAGCAGCCGAGGGACTAGCGGGAGGATAGACAATGAGCAGTTCTTC
TRBV13	once	-	TRBJ1-3	CASSLGSGHSGNTIYF	TGTGCCAGCAGCTTAGGCTCAGGCCACTCTGGAAACACCATATATTTT
TRBV6-5	-	-	TRBJ1-6	CASSYSRQILGSPLHF	TGTGCCAGCAGTTACTCCCGACAGATCCTTGGATCACCCCTCCACTTT
TRBV2	once	TRBD1	TRBJ1-2	CASRHRGSTYGYTF	TGTGCCAGCAGACACAGGGGGAGCACTTATGGCTACACCTTC
TRBV5-1	-	-	TRBJ1-1	CASSLVEGYTEAFF	TGCGCCAGCAGCTTGGTGGAGGGGTATACTGAAGCTTTCTTT
TRBV18	once	-	TRBJ2-7	CASSGFARGRGEHEQYF	TGTGCCAGCTCAGGATTCGCCCGGGGCAGGGGAGAGCACGAGCAGTACTTC
TRBV19	-	-	TRBJ2-3	CASSGSGGTDTQYF	TGTGCCAGTAGTGGTTCCGGGGGCACAGATACGCAGTATTTT
TRBV5-5	few	-	TRBJ1-2	CASSFFSGGETYGYTF	TGTGCCAGCAGTTTCTTCTCAGGAGGGGAGACCTATGGCTACACCTTC
TRBV15	-	-	TRBJ2-2	CATSRDFRHRASGELFF	TGTGCCACCAGCAGAGATTTTCGGCACAGGGCTAGCGGGGAGCTGTTTTTT
TRBV6-5	-	-	TRBJ1-5	CASSYWGLGQPQHF	TGTGCCAGCAGTTATTGGGGGCTCGGTCAGCCCCAGCATTTT
TRBV7-3	-	TRBD1	TRBJ2-5	CASSVTGGRETQYF	TGTGCCAGCAGCGTAACAGGGGGCAGGGAGACCCAGTACTTC
TRBV28	-	-	TRBJ2-1	CASSFLYEQFF	TGTGCCAGCAGTTTCCTATATGAGCAGTTCTTC
TRBV2	-	-	TRBJ1-5	CASSAGDQPQHF	TGTGCCAGCAGTGCCGGGGATCAGCCCCAGCATTTT
TRBV27	-	-	TRBJ2-7	CASSPQQAAHYEQYF	TGTGCCAGCAGTCCCCAACAGGCCGCGCACTACGAGCAGTACTTC
TRBV2	-	-	TRBJ1-5	CASSAWALNQPQHF	TGTGCCAGCAGTGCTTGGGCATTGAATCAGCCCCAGCATTTT
TRBV6-1	-	-	TRBJ1-1	CASSEARRRAEAFF	TGTGCCAGCAGTGAAGCTAGAAGGAGGGCTGAAGCTTTCTTT
TRBV12-3/TRBV12-4	-	-	TRBJ2-1	CASSLYREQFF	TGTGCCAGCAGTTTATATCGTGAGCAGTTCTTC
TRBV7-2	-	TRBD2	TRBJ2-3	CASSLRSGGTTDTQYF	TGTGCCAGCAGCTTAAGGTCGGGGGGGACGACAGATACGCAGTATTTT
TRBV15	-	-	TRBJ2-7	CATSSAPGVSYEQYF	TGTGCCACCAGCAGCGCCCCAGGGGTCTCCTACGAGCAGTACTTC
TRBV2	once	TRBD1	TRBJ1-5	CASRNDRGNQPQHF	TGTGCCAGCAGGAACGACAGGGGCAATCAGCCCCAGCATTTT
TRBV4-2	-	TRBD1	TRBJ1-5	CASSQSPGGSGGNQPQHF	TGTGCCAGCAGCCAATCACCAGGGGGGTCCGGTGGCAATCAGCCCCAGCATTTT
TRBV7-3	-	-	TRBJ2-6	CASSPINGDATSGANVLTF	TGTGCCAGCAGCCCAATAAACGGGGATGCTACCTCTGGGGCCAACGTCCTGACTTTC
TRBV10-3	-	-	TRBJ1-1	CAISLTDMNTEAFF	TGTGCCATCAGTCTGACAGACATGAACACTGAAGCTTTCTTT
TRBV30	-	-	TRBJ1-1	CAWSQGGGAFF	TGTGCCTGGAGTCAAGGGGGGGGCGCTTTCTTT
TRBV10-3	-	-	TRBJ1-1	CAISEGGRSNTEAFF	TGTGCCATCAGTGAAGGTGGCAGGTCGAACACTGAAGCTTTCTTT
TRBV6-5	-	-	TRBJ1-4	CASSFGVSNEKLFF	TGTGCCAGCAGTTTCGGGGTATCTAATGAAAAACTGTTTTTT
TRBV28	-	-	TRBJ1-5	CASSLRLRLRQPQHF	TGTGCCAGCAGTTTACGGCTCAGACTCCGTCAGCCCCAGCATTTT